A single sample is the source of the 9 T cell receptor beta chains below, sequenced in a study of siplizumab effects on memory and regulatory T cells. The table came from immunoSEQ multiplex PCR; TCRdb's copy has only in-frame clones and leaves some out. The sample consists of 87,000 or so clones, approximately 95% of them appearing once. The sequenced sample was non-Treg CD4+ T cells sorted from blood. These receptors were taken from a human donor in good health.

J is TRBJ2-3 and V is TRBV29-1; maybe TRBD1 (5 bases). Germline assignment: CDR1 SQVTM and CDR2 ANQGSEA. CDR3 size: 15 residues. The V gene lost 2 bases and the J gene lost 0 bases, with 12 bases spanning the gap. The CDR3 region is CSVETRAGSTDTQYF. The CDR3 nucleotides are TGCAGCGTTGAAACCCGGGCAGGGAGCACAGATACGCAGTATTTT.

This chain links TRBV18 with TRBJ2-7; TRBD1 or TRBD2 may be the D gene (5 bases each). Trimming removed 2 bases at V and 6 bases at J, with 14 bases between. Germline CDR1 and CDR2: KGHSH and LQKENI. There are 14 residues in the CDR3. The CDR3 loop is CASSPAFGTGEQYF. CDR3 coding DNA: TGTGCCAGCTCACCAGCTTTCGGGACGGGCGAGCAGTACTTC.

The chain links TRBV25-1 to TRBJ1-1; D might be TRBD1 (5 bases). The CDR3 has 14 amino acids. Germline values: CDR1 MGHDK, CDR2 SYGVNS. Trimming took 6 bases from V and 7 from J, leaving 18 bases between them. The CDR3 here is CASRPSPGPSEAFF. The CDR3 nucleotides are TGTGCCAGCAGACCTTCTCCGGGGCCCAGTGAAGCTTTCTTT. Full variable domain (outside the CDR3, taken from reference TRBV25-1 and TRBJ1-1): EADIYQTPRYLVIGTGKKITLECSQTMGHDKMYWYQQDPGMELHLIHYSYGVNSTEKGDLSSESTVSRIRTEHFPLTLESARPSHTSQYLCASRPSPGPSEAFFGQGTRLTVV.

The chain combines TRBV10-1 with TRBJ1-2; no firm D call. CDR3 length: 13 amino acids. Deletions cut 5 bases from V and 8 bases from J, with 15 bases between. CDR1 WNHNN and CDR2 SYGVQD come from the germline V gene (reference sequence). CDR3 loop: CASSPSGSWGYTF. CDR3 coding DNA: TGCGCCAGCAGTCCCTCCGGGAGTTGGGGCTACACCTTC.

This sequence joins TRBV7-9 and TRBJ1-1; D might be TRBD1 (5 bases). V lost 5 bases, J lost 5 bases, and 15 bases lay in between. The germline gives CDR1 SEHNR, CDR2 FQNEAQ (reference sequence). This CDR3 spans 14 amino acids. The CDR3 DNA follows: TGTGCCAGCAGCCCTCACTCGGGGGAAACTGAAGCTTTCTTT. Encoded protein: CASSPHSGETEAFF. The variable domain in full, with the rest retrieved from reference TRBV7-9 and TRBJ1-1, is DTGVSQNPRHKITKRGQNVTFRCDPISEHNRLYWYRQTLGQGPEFLTYFQNEAQLEKSRLLSDRFSAERPKGSFSTLEIQRTEQGDSAMYLCASSPHSGETEAFFGQGTRLTVV.

The rearrangement joins TRBV28 to TRBJ1-1, with D hard to call. The CDR3 consists of 15 residues. Trimming pared 3 bases from V and 1 base from J, leaving 12 bases between. Germline CDR1 MDHEN, CDR2 SYDVKM. The chain's CDR3 is CASSFTFTENTEAFF. The CDR3 region has the DNA TGTGCCAGCAGTTTCACCTTCACAGAGAACACTGAAGCTTTCTTT.

The rearrangement joins TRBV5-1 to TRBJ2-1; 10 bases line up with TRBD2. Germline V gene lookup returns CDR1 SGHRS and CDR2 YFSETQ. The junction had 7 bases not matched to a gene; V was cut back by 1 base and J by 15 bases. The CDR3 runs 13 residues. The CDR3 reads CASSLMSGRVPFF. The CDR3 nucleotides are TGCGCCAGCAGCTTGATGAGCGGGAGGGTTCCGTTCTTC.

The chain carries TRBV9 and TRBJ2-5; TRBD2 matches at 8 bases. Unmatched junction bases numbered 12, after V lost 10 bases and J lost 1 base. Looked up from germline, CDR1 is SGDLS and CDR2 is YYNGEE. CDR3 size: 15 residues. As DNA, the CDR3 is TGTGCCCGTTACCGGGCCGGGACTAGCCAAGAGACCCAGTACTTC. It is translated as CARYRAGTSQETQYF.

V and J are TRBV9 and TRBJ2-3; D unclear. Germline-derived CDR1 and CDR2 are SGDLS and YYNGEE. The CDR3 consists of 13 residues. Trimming stripped 2 bases from V and 2 bases from J, with 6 bases between. CDR3 nucleotide sequence: TGTGCCAGCAGCGTTAAGGTCACAGATACGCAGTATTTT. Its protein is CASSVKVTDTQYF.